The rows below give T cell receptor beta chains drawn from one sample of a study of spatial heterogeneity in lung cancer. TCRdb recomputed calls from the 5' RACE reads with MiXCR, one row per CDR3 protein. The sample consists of fewer than 150,000 distinct CDR3 sequences, roughly a tenth of them appearing once. Sequencing was performed on PBMCs, taken at follow-up. Receptors were obtained from a female donor with early-stage non-small cell lung cancer. CDR3s include the opening cysteine and the closing phenylalanine or tryptophan. D genes are given only for firm matches. Some rows have no size entry. The others give once, few or many, or a class for an expanded clone.

V	D	size	J	DNA	CDR3
TRBV6-5	NA	NA	TRBJ1-1	TGTGCCAGCAAGAGTATGTTGGACACTGAAGCTTTCTTT	CASKSMLDTEAFF
TRBV5-1	TRBD2	NA	TRBJ2-2	TGCGCCAGCAGCTTCGCGGGAGTTATGTCCGGGGAGCTGTTTTTT	CASSFAGVMSGELFF
TRBV5-8	NA	NA	TRBJ1-5	TGTGCCAGCAGCTTGAGGCAGGCTTCGGATAGCAATCAGCCCCAGCATTTT	CASSLRQASDSNQPQHF
TRBV28	NA	many	TRBJ1-3	TGTGCCAGCAGTTCTAGGGGGAAGTGGGGAAACACCATATATTTT	CASSSRGKWGNTIYF
TRBV6-5	TRBD2	NA	TRBJ2-1	TGTGCCAGCAGTTGGGGACTAGCGGGGTATAGGACCAATGAGCAGTTCTTC	CASSWGLAGYRTNEQFF
TRBV11-1	TRBD1	many	TRBJ1-1	TGTGCCAGCAGCCGCGACAGGGGAAACACTGAAGCTTTCTTT	CASSRDRGNTEAFF
TRBV28	TRBD2	once	TRBJ2-1	TGTGCCAGCAGTTCCCGGACTAGAAACAATGAGCAGTTCTTC	CASSSRTRNNEQFF
TRBV2	NA	once	TRBJ2-5	TGTGCCAGCAGAGGCCGGGCCTATCAAGAGACCCAGTACTTC	CASRGRAYQETQYF
TRBV28	TRBD2	few	TRBJ2-1	TGTGCCAGCATGACTAGCGTAAACAATGAGCAGTTCTTC	CASMTSVNNEQFF
TRBV14	TRBD2	NA	TRBJ2-1	TGTGCCAGCAGCCAAGTGGGAGCCTTACCGGGACTAGCGGGTGCCAATGAGCAGTTCTTC	CASSQVGALPGLAGANEQFF
TRBV12-3/TRBV12-4	NA	NA	TRBJ2-3	TGTGCCAGCAGTGACAGCGGGTTCGCCTCTAGCACAGATACGCAGTATTTT	CASSDSGFASSTDTQYF
TRBV10-3	TRBD1	many	TRBJ2-7	TGTGCCATCAGTGATACGACAGGGGCCTACGAGCAGTACTTC	CAISDTTGAYEQYF
TRBV2	NA	NA	TRBJ1-5	TGTGCCAGCAGTGAAGCGCTAAGCAATCAGCCCCAGCATTTT	CASSEALSNQPQHF
TRBV5-6	TRBD1	few	TRBJ1-1	TGTGCCAGCAGCCCGCGGACAGGTCGGGGAGCTTTCTTT	CASSPRTGRGAFF
TRBV24-1	NA	NA	TRBJ1-1	TGTGCCACCAGTGACGCAGGGTCGGCGGACACTGAAGCTTTCTTT	CATSDAGSADTEAFF
TRBV20-1	TRBD2	many	TRBJ2-1	TGCAGTGCTCCTAGCGGGAGGAAACCCAATGAGCAGTTCTTC	CSAPSGRKPNEQFF
TRBV24-1	TRBD1	few	TRBJ2-7	TGTGCCACCAGCGGGACAGCCTCCTACGAGCAGTACTTC	CATSGTASYEQYF
TRBV28	NA	NA	TRBJ2-1	TGTGCCAGCAGTTTAAAAGGGTGGGCCCCTGGGAATGAGCAGTTCTTC	CASSLKGWAPGNEQFF
TRBV28	NA	few	TRBJ2-7	TGTGCCAGCAACGCAGGGGCCTACGAGCAGTACTTC	CASNAGAYEQYF
TRBV14	NA	many	TRBJ2-1	TGTGCCAGCAGCCTTGGCCGGAGGAGGTCCTACAATGAGCAGTTCTTC	CASSLGRRRSYNEQFF
TRBV29-1	NA	many	TRBJ1-5	TGCAGCGTTGGGGATAGACGACAGCCCCAGCATTTT	CSVGDRRQPQHF
TRBV19	NA	NA	TRBJ2-5	TGTGCCAGTAGTATAGCCAACGCTAGAATTGAGACCCAGTACTTC	CASSIANARIETQYF
TRBV7-3	TRBD1	NA	TRBJ1-2	TGTGCCAGCAGCGAAAGGACAGGACCGACGGAGTTGGGCTACACCTTC	CASSERTGPTELGYTF
TRBV7-2	TRBD2	many	TRBJ2-3	TGTGCCAGCAGCCCCGGACTAGCGACCACAGATACGCAGTATTTT	CASSPGLATTDTQYF
TRBV28	TRBD1	NA	TRBJ2-2	TGTGCCAGCAGTCTTCCGGGACAGGGTACCGGGGAGCTGTTTTTT	CASSLPGQGTGELFF
TRBV6-2/TRBV6-3	NA	NA	TRBJ2-1	TGTGCCAGCAGCTTCTTCTACAATGAGCAGTTCTTC	CASSFFYNEQFF
TRBV6-6	NA	few	TRBJ2-1	TGTGCCAGCAGTTACGTCAGGGGTAATGAGCAGTTCTTC	CASSYVRGNEQFF
TRBV12-3/TRBV12-4	NA	few	TRBJ1-5	TGTGCCAGCAGTATAAACAGGAACAATCAGCCCCAGCATTTT	CASSINRNNQPQHF
TRBV11-2	NA	NA	TRBJ2-4	TGTGCCAGCAGCGCCGATCCGGGGACAAGGGCGAGCATTCAGTACTTC	CASSADPGTRASIQYF
TRBV3-1	NA	few	TRBJ1-6	TGTGCCAGCAGCCAGAGGGGTTTTTCACCCCTCCACTTT	CASSQRGFSPLHF
TRBV4-2	TRBD1	NA	TRBJ1-4	TGTGCCAGCAGCCAGGCGACAGGGGGCACTGAAAAACTGTTTTTT	CASSQATGGTEKLFF